This entry is about one T cell receptor (beta chain). The CDR3 is 16 residues long. Looked up from germline, CDR1 is SGHRS and CDR2 is YFSETQ. V lost 1 base and J lost 3; bases outside the gene matches: 4. Assay used: immunoSEQ multiplex PCR; TCRdb lists only in-frame clones, some missing. The sample has about 76,000 clones; 75% to 90% are singletons. The data originate from a study of blood T cell repertoires in COVID-19. Sample: peripheral blood. The source is a human donor in a cohort sampled during active COVID-19. V and J are TRBV5-1 and TRBJ2-7, with 13 bases matching TRBD2. CDR3 in amino acids: CASSLTSGRANYEQYF. CDR3 nucleotides: TGCGCCAGCAGCTTGACTAGCGGGAGGGCCAACTACGAGCAGTACTTC.